This is a list of T cell receptor beta chains from one sample in a study of blood T cell repertoires in COVID-19. TCRdb's copy holds only in-frame clones and misses some; the assay was immunoSEQ multiplex PCR. The profile shows roughly 250,000 clones, 85% to 90% of them singletons. Sequencing was performed on peripheral blood. The receptors were gathered from a woman aged 40 to 50 with acute or convalescent COVID-19. Both conserved end residues are part of each CDR3. The D gene is left open where the match is weak. Clone size appears in some rows only: once, few, many, or a class for an expanded clone.

d_call	v_call	j_call	clone_size	cdr3_nt	cdr3_aa
TRBD1	TRBV7-2	TRBJ1-2	NA	TGTGCCAGCAGCTTAGGGTTCTTTTCGCGACAGGGAAACTATGGCTACACCTTC	CASSLGFFSRQGNYGYTF
NA	TRBV9	TRBJ1-2	NA	TGTGCCAGCAGCGAAACGGGTGACTATGGCTACACCTTC	CASSETGDYGYTF
TRBD1	TRBV5-1	TRBJ2-1	NA	TGCGCCAGCAGCTGGGACAGGGTTAATGAGCAGTTCTTC	CASSWDRVNEQFF
TRBD1	TRBV3-1/TRBV3-2	TRBJ2-6	NA	TGTGCCAGCAGCCTGGACAGGATCACCGCCGCCAACGTCCTGACTTTC	CASSLDRITAANVLTF
NA	TRBV10-1	TRBJ1-1	NA	TGCGCCAGCAGCCCACAGGGTTGGGCTGAAGCTTTCTTT	CASSPQGWAEAFF
TRBD1	TRBV5-1	TRBJ1-6	NA	TGCGCCAGCAGCTTGGTACCACAGGGGACAGCTGATAATTCACCCCTCCACTTT	CASSLVPQGTADNSPLHF
NA	TRBV18	TRBJ1-6	once	TGTGCCAGCTCACCGTACCCCAGACTCCTAAGCTCCTATAATTCACCCCTCCACTTT	CASSPYPRLLSSYNSPLHF
TRBD1	TRBV19	TRBJ1-1	NA	TGTGCCAGTAGCATCGGGACAGCCATTGAAGCTTTCTTT	CASSIGTAIEAFF
NA	TRBV4-1	TRBJ1-1	NA	TGCGCCAGCAGGTGGCAGGGTAACACTGAAGCTTTCTTT	CASRWQGNTEAFF
NA	TRBV27	TRBJ2-5	NA	TGTGCCAGCAGTATGTCTTTACAAGAGACCCAGTACTTC	CASSMSLQETQYF
NA	TRBV2	TRBJ1-3	NA	TGTGCCAGCTCCGAGCGGGGGGGTGGAAACACCATATATTTT	CASSERGGGNTIYF
TRBD1	TRBV7-2	TRBJ1-3	NA	TGTGCCAGCAGGTGGGACAGGGGACCAGGAAACACCATATATTTT	CASRWDRGPGNTIYF
NA	TRBV7-8	TRBJ1-3	few	TGTGCCAGCAGCTTAGGGGCGGGGATTGGAAACACCATATATTTT	CASSLGAGIGNTIYF
NA	TRBV20-1	TRBJ1-2	NA	TGCAGTGCTAGTGGGGGGAGGCGAGGCTACACCTTC	CSASGGRRGYTF
NA	TRBV24-1	TRBJ1-3	NA	TGTGCCACCAGTGATGAGGGTTCCTCTGGAAACACCATATATTTT	CATSDEGSSGNTIYF
NA	TRBV11-2	TRBJ2-1	once	TGTGCCAGCAGCCCCATACGGGGGATCTACAATGAGCAGTTCTTC	CASSPIRGIYNEQFF
NA	TRBV20-1	TRBJ2-2	NA	TGCAGTGCTAGTCCCAGGACAAGGAACACCGGGGAGCTGTTTTTT	CSASPRTRNTGELFF
NA	TRBV6-5	TRBJ1-4	NA	TGTGCCAGCATGGGTACAGGTGGGCCCAAACTGTTTTTT	CASMGTGGPKLFF
NA	TRBV19	TRBJ1-6	NA	TGTGCCAGTAGTGATACCGGGACACTTGATTCACCCCTCCACTTT	CASSDTGTLDSPLHF
NA	TRBV19	TRBJ1-6	NA	TGTGCCAGTAGTAACAGGGTGGATAATGGTAATTCACCCCTCCACTTT	CASSNRVDNGNSPLHF
TRBD2	TRBV10-3	TRBJ2-1	NA	TGTGCCATCACCGGAAAGGTAGCGGGGGGCCCCAGCTCCTACAATGAGCAGTTCTTC	CAITGKVAGGPSSYNEQFF
NA	TRBV5-1	TRBJ1-1	NA	TGCGCCAGCAGCGCCCAGGGCGCGAACACTGAAGCTTTCTTT	CASSAQGANTEAFF
NA	TRBV5-1	TRBJ2-1	NA	TGCGCCAGCAGCTCCTTCGGAGGGGATGAGCAGTTCTTC	CASSSFGGDEQFF
TRBD1	TRBV7-3	TRBJ1-1	NA	TGTGCCAGCAGCTCCACCGGGACAGGGGAGCAAATCTTT	CASSSTGTGEQIF
TRBD1	TRBV2	TRBJ2-3	NA	TGTGCCAGAAGGGACAGGGTCTTGACAGATACGCAGTATTTT	CARRDRVLTDTQYF
NA	TRBV18	TRBJ1-4	NA	TGTGCCAGCTCACAGCAAGAGGAACTGTTTTTT	CASSQQEELFF
TRBD2	TRBV12-3/TRBV12-4	TRBJ2-5	NA	TGTGCCAGCAGTTTCGGGGGGAAAGAGACCCAGTACTTC	CASSFGGKETQYF
TRBD1	TRBV5-6	TRBJ1-1	NA	TGTGCCAGCAGCTTGCCCGACAGGGTAACTGAAGCTTTCTTT	CASSLPDRVTEAFF
NA	TRBV7-9	TRBJ1-6	NA	TGTGCCAGCAGCTCCCCCGCCGGGGGGACGAATAATTCACCCCTCCACTTT	CASSSPAGGTNNSPLHF
TRBD2	TRBV11-3	TRBJ2-3	NA	TGTGCCAGCAGCGGCAAGCGGGGCGGAGATACGCAGTATTTT	CASSGKRGGDTQYF
NA	TRBV27	TRBJ1-2	NA	TGTGCCAGCAGTTTATACGGGTTCTCGGGGGGCTACACCTTC	CASSLYGFSGGYTF
TRBD1	TRBV25-1	TRBJ1-2	NA	TGTGCCAGCAGTGGAGGACAGGATGTCTATGGCTACACCTTC	CASSGGQDVYGYTF
NA	TRBV10-3	TRBJ1-1	NA	TGTGCCATCAGTGCTACGAACACTGAAGCTTTCTTT	CAISATNTEAFF
NA	TRBV6-4	TRBJ1-5	NA	TGTGCCAGCAGTGAGGACTTCAGCCTTTCCGATCAGCCCCAGCATTTT	CASSEDFSLSDQPQHF
NA	TRBV18	TRBJ1-1	NA	TGTGCCAGCTCACCCCGGTACGGGAGGGAGAACACTGAAGCTTTCTTT	CASSPRYGRENTEAFF
NA	TRBV7-2	TRBJ1-1	NA	TGTGCCAGCAGCTCGGAGGCGTTTTCTGGCACTGAAGCTTTCTTT	CASSSEAFSGTEAFF
NA	TRBV30	TRBJ2-5	once	TGTGCCTGGAGTCCTGGACTTCCGAACCGACAAGAGACCCAGTACTTC	CAWSPGLPNRQETQYF
TRBD1	TRBV12-5	TRBJ1-5	NA	TGTGCTAGTGGTTTGGTTTTCCAGGGGGTCCTTTTCTATCAGCCCCAGCATTTT	CASGLVFQGVLFYQPQHF
NA	TRBV19	TRBJ1-3	NA	TGTGCCAGTAGGCCGAGCTCTGGAAACACCATATATTTT	CASRPSSGNTIYF
TRBD1	TRBV3-1/TRBV3-2	TRBJ1-1	NA	TGTGCCAGCAGCCCCCGATCAGGGGGGAACACTGAAGCTTTCTTT	CASSPRSGGNTEAFF
NA	TRBV6-6	TRBJ2-1	NA	TGTGCCAGCAGTTACCCCCCAGATGAGCAGTTCTTC	CASSYPPDEQFF
NA	TRBV19	TRBJ2-2	NA	TGTGCCAGTAGTATTCCCCAGACATTTCCCGGGGAGCTGTTTTTT	CASSIPQTFPGELFF
NA	TRBV19	TRBJ1-3	NA	TGTGCCGGCGCCCCCCGACACCACTCTGGAAACACCATATATTTT	CAGAPRHHSGNTIYF
TRBD2	TRBV24-1	TRBJ2-2	once	TGTGCCACCAGTGATTTGAAGGCGGGGGACACCGGGGAGCTGTTTTTT	CATSDLKAGDTGELFF
TRBD2	TRBV6-6	TRBJ2-5	NA	TGTGCCAGCAGTTACTCCCTAGCGGGGCAAGAGACCCAGTACTTC	CASSYSLAGQETQYF
TRBD1	TRBV6-5	TRBJ1-2	NA	TGTGCCAGCAGAGCAACGACAGGGGGCGCCTATGGCTACACCTTC	CASRATTGGAYGYTF
NA	TRBV3-1/TRBV3-2	TRBJ1-5	NA	TGTGCCAGCAGCCAAGCAGGTAGCAATCAGCCCCAGCATTTT	CASSQAGSNQPQHF
NA	TRBV10-3	TRBJ1-6	NA	TGTGCCATCGGAGATAATAATTCACCCCTCCACTTT	CAIGDNNSPLHF
TRBD1	TRBV5-1	TRBJ1-1	once	TGCGCCAGCAGCTCGGACAGGGGGGTTATGTTTGTCGAAGCTTTCTTT	CASSSDRGVMFVEAFF
TRBD2	TRBV7-9	TRBJ2-3	NA	TGTGCCAGCAGCTTAGCGTGGACTAGCGGGACAGATACGCAATATTTT	CASSLAWTSGTDTQYF
TRBD1	TRBV5-1	TRBJ1-6	NA	TGCGCCAGCACCCAAACCGGGACAGCAAGCTCCTATAATTCACCCCTCCACTTT	CASTQTGTASSYNSPLHF
NA	TRBV2	TRBJ1-2	NA	TGTGCCAGCAGTGAAGGAATCGGGTATGGCTACACCTTC	CASSEGIGYGYTF
NA	TRBV5-1	TRBJ1-6	NA	TGCGCCAGCAGCTTAACTGGACGAAGGTTGGAGGATAATTCACCCCTCCACTTT	CASSLTGRRLEDNSPLHF
NA	TRBV18	TRBJ1-2	NA	TGTGCCAGCTCACCACTAGGGGCATCCGATGGCTACACCTTC	CASSPLGASDGYTF
NA	TRBV6-4	TRBJ1-1	once	TGTGCCAGCAGTTCCTTCCCGGGGACTGAAGCTTTCTTT	CASSSFPGTEAFF
TRBD2	TRBV5-4	TRBJ2-5	NA	TGTGCCAGCAGCTTGACTAGCGCCCAGACCCAGTACTTC	CASSLTSAQTQYF
NA	TRBV3-1/TRBV3-2	TRBJ2-3	NA	TGTGCCAGCAGCCGAGGGCCCCCCGGGGGCACAGATACGCAGTATTTT	CASSRGPPGGTDTQYF
NA	TRBV6-1	TRBJ1-6	once	TGTGCCAGCAGTGAAGTCGGGAGTCATTCACCCCTCCACTTT	CASSEVGSHSPLHF